The 8 T cell receptor beta chains presented below share a single source sample, sequenced in a study of T cells in Graves' hyperthyroidism and ophthalmopathy. The TCR beta CDR3 regions underwent amplification using RNA transcripts as the source. A set of HTBI primers served as the primers for a first-round RT-PCR of the TCR CDR3. In TCRdb, the multiplex PCR reads were re-called with MiXCR into one record per CDR3 protein. The sample has 450,000 to 600,000 distinct CDR3 sequences; approximately 20% are singletons. The specimen was blood. The receptors come from a middle-aged man with Graves' ophthalmopathy.

The chain carries TRBV12-5 and TRBJ1-5, with 8 bases that match TRBD1. The germline CDR1 and CDR2 sequences are LGHNT and FRNRAP. Germline trimming cut 1 base from V and 2 bases from J; bases unmatched to any gene: 1. This CDR3 is built from 15 residues. The CDR3 bases are TGTGCTAGTGGTTTGGCGGACAGGGGCAATCAGCCCCAGCATTTT. Protein: CASGLADRGNQPQHF.

As regards this clonotype: The conserved closing phenylalanine or tryptophan is absent in this CDR3, likely reflecting a read error. The rearrangement links TRBV18 to TRBJ1-2, with a tentative D call TRBD1 (5 bases). Germline V gene lookup returns CDR1 KGHSH and CDR2 LQKENI. With 2 bases removed from V and 3 bases from J, the gap between germline ends came to 10 bases. The CDR3 is 14 amino acids. CDR3 sequence reads: CASSPAGSDYGYTS. The CDR3 DNA reads as TGTGCCAGCTCACCAGCAGGGTCGGACTATGGCTACACCTCC.

This clonotype has ten or more counts. The chain joins TRBV12-3 or TRBV12-4 to TRBJ2-3; 8 bases align to TRBD2. This CDR3 region has 15 residues. V lost 3 bases and J lost 2; bases outside the gene matches: 4. CDR3 protein: CASSFAGGYTDTQYF. For the CDR3, the DNA is TGTGCCAGCAGTTTTGCGGGGGGCTACACAGATACGCAGTATTTT.

This clonotype was seen once. V usage is TRBV29-1 and J usage is TRBJ1-1; D is ambiguous. The V gene's germline CDR1 is SQVTM and CDR2 ANQGSEA. CDR3 size: 13 residues. V was shortened by 1 base and J by 6 bases, with 12 bases between the two germline ends. The DNA of the CDR3 is TGCAGCGTTGAAGGGAGCGGCCGGGCTGAAGCTTTCTTT. It is translated as CSVEGSGRAEAFF.

In its sample, this clonotype was seen many times. The chain employs TRBV28 and TRBJ2-5; D gene ambiguous. V lost 1 base and J 5 bases, leaving 5 bases between the germline ends. The germline gives CDR1 MDHEN, CDR2 SYDVKM. The CDR3 sequence is 12 residues long. CDR3 region: CASSLFSETQYF. The CDR3 DNA is TGTGCCAGCAGTTTATTTTCGGAGACCCAGTACTTC.

The genes are TRBV20-1 and TRBJ1-2; TRBD1 aligns across 9 bases. Losses at the gene ends were 5 bases for V and 4 bases for J; bases not matched to a gene: 5. There are 13 residues in the CDR3. Germline CDR1 reads DFQATT; CDR2 reads SNEGSKA (reference sequence). CDR3: CSAPGTGSYGYTF. CDR3 sequence (DNA): TGCAGTGCTCCCGGGACAGGGAGCTATGGCTACACCTTC.

In its sample, this clonotype was seen many times. The chain employs TRBV27 and TRBJ1-1, with a possible D match to TRBD1 (5 bases). CDR1 and CDR2 from the germline V gene are MNHEY and SMNVEV (reference sequence). The CDR3 has 15 amino acids. The V and J ends lost 5 bases and 0 bases respectively, with 13 bases between them. The CDR3 protein is CASSKDTGMNTEAFF. The CDR3 DNA follows: TGTGCCAGCAGTAAGGACACGGGAATGAACACTGAAGCTTTCTTT.

This clonotype was found many times. The chain links TRBV28 to TRBJ2-1; TRBD2 might be the D (5 bases). This CDR3 spans 15 amino acids. V lost 7 bases, J lost 0 bases, and 13 bases lay in between. Germline CDR1 reads MDHEN; CDR2 reads SYDVKM. The CDR3 region has the DNA TGTGCCAGCACCCCTTGGCGGGTCTCCTACAATGAGCAGTTCTTC. Protein: CASTPWRVSYNEQFF.